The sequence of this TCR beta chain was determined in a study of beta chain features in type 1 diabetes. Study-level results: Across patients, naive, central memory and Treg TCRB repertoires exhibited apparently greater similarity than was observed across healthy donors.

The isolated RNA, all of it, was reverse transcribed, so expressed TCRB transcripts were what got sequenced. Data came from immunoSEQ multiplex PCR; TCRdb stores just in-frame clones and leaves some out. The table records approximately 140,000 clones, 6.9% of them present only once. As concerns this clone: Its target is not known.

With 4 bases clipped from V and 4 bases from J, the junction kept 11 bases outside the gene matches. The CDR3 is 17 amino acids. In germline, CDR1 is SGHDT, CDR2 YYEEEE. This sequence joins TRBV5-6 and TRBJ2-7; 13 bases are a match to TRBD2. The sample taken for sequencing was central memory CD4+ T cells from blood. This clonotype was obtained from a woman in her twenties or thirties in good health. CDR3 region: CASSPNPGTSGTYEQYF. The CDR3 DNA reads TGTGCCAGCAGCCCCAACCCCGGGACTAGCGGGACGTACGAGCAGTACTTC.